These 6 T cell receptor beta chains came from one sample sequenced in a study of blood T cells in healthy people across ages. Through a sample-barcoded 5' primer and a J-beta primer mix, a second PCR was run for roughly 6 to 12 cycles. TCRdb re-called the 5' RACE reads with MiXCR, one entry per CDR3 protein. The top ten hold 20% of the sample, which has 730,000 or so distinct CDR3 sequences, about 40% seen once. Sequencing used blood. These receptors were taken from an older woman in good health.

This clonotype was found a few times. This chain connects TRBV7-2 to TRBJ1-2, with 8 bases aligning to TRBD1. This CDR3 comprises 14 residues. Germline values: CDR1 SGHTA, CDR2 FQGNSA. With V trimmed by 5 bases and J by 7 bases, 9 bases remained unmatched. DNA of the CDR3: TGTGCCAGCAGCCTAAATCAGGGGGCAGGTGGCTACACCTTC. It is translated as CASSLNQGAGGYTF. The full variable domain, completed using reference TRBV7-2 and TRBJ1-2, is GAGVSQSPSNKVTEKGKDVELRCDPISGHTALYWYRQSLGQGLEFLIYFQGNSAPDKSGLPSDRFSAERTGGSVSTLTIQRTQQEDSAVYLCASSLNQGAGGYTFGSGTRLTVV.

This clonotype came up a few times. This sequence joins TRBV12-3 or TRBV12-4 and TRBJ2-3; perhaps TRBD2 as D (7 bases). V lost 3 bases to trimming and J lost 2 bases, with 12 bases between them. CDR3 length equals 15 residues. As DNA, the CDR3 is TGTGCCAGCAGTTTTCGGGGGGCCTACACAGATACGCAGTATTTT. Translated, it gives CASSFRGAYTDTQYF.

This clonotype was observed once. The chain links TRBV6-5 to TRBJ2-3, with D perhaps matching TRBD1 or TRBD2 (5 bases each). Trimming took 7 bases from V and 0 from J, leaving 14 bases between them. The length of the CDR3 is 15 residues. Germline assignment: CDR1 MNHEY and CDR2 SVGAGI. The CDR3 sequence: CASTPGTSSTDTQYF. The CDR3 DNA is TGTGCCAGCACTCCCGGGACGAGTAGCACAGATACGCAGTATTTT.

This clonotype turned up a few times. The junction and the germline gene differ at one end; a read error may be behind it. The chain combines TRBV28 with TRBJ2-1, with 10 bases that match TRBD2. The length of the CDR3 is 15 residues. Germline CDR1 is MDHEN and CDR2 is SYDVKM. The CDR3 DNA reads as TGTGCCAGCAGCCATCGACTAGCGGGTGTCAATGAACAGTTCTTC. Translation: CASSHRLAGVNEQFF.

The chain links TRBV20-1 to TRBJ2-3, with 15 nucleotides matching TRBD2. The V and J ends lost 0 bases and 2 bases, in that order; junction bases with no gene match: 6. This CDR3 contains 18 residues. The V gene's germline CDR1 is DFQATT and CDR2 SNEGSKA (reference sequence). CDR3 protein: CSARDIGLAGGVTDTQYF. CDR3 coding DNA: TGCAGTGCTAGAGATATAGGACTAGCGGGGGGGGTCACAGATACGCAGTATTTT.

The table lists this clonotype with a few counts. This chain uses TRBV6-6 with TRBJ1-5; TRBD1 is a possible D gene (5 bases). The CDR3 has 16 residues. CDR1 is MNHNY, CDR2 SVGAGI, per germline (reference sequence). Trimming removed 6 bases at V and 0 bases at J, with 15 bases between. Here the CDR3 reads CASSPPARDSNQPQHF. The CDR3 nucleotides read TGTGCCAGCAGCCCGCCAGCCAGGGATAGCAATCAGCCCCAGCATTTT.